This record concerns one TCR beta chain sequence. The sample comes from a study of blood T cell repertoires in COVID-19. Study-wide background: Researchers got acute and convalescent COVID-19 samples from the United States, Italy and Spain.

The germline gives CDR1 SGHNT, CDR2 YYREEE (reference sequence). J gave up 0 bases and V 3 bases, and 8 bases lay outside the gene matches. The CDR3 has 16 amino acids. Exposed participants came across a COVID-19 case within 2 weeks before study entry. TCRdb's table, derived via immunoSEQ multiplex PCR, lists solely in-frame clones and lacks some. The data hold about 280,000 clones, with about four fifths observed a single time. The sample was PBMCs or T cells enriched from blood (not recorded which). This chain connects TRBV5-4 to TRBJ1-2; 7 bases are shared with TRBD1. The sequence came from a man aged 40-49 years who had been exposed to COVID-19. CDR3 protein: CASSSARTGPNYGYTF. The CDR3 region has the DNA TGTGCCAGCAGCTCTGCTCGGACAGGACCTAACTATGGCTACACCTTC.